This TCR beta chain was captured in a study of T cells after posttransplantation cyclophosphamide. Germline CDR1 is SGDLS and CDR2 is YYNGEE. This CDR3 is built from 15 residues. V was clipped by 0 bases and J by 6 bases, with 15 bases between them. Only in-frame clones appear in the TCRdb table, and some are missing; sequencing was by immunoSEQ multiplex PCR. This sample carries some 43,000 clones and no singletons, and 2.2% goes to the top ten. Study observations and caveats: Blood and skin or GI T cell repertoires showed limited TRB overlap.

This clone was counted at least ten times. Its matching antigen is unknown. Input material: PBMCs. The TCR sequence derives from a man aged 40-55 years in good health, CMV-negative, and a related stem cell transplant donor. The chain links TRBV9 to TRBJ1-2; D is ambiguous. In DNA, the CDR3 is TGTGCCAGCAGCGTAGCGTCAACCCGAGCGGATGGCTACACCTTC. Translating gives CASSVASTRADGYTF.